The T cell receptor (beta chain) under discussion was sequenced for a study of T cell responses to AZD1222 COVID-19 vaccine. Study findings and constraints: Scientists sampled the repertoires only once the peak T cell response had passed.

Comment on this clone: What it binds is unknown.

Using immunoSEQ multiplex PCR, the repertoire was profiled, and TCRdb retains in-frame clones only, with some absent. The repertoire has 100,000 to 120,000 clones, roughly 92% of them found once; the top ten carry approximately 2.7%. V was clipped by 1 base and J by 0 bases, with 11 bases between them. Germline V gene data show CDR1 as SGDLS and CDR2 as YYNGEE. The CDR3 has 16 residues. This TCR was recovered from an adult who received the AZD1222 COVID-19 vaccine. The sequences come from peripheral blood, collected 28 days after the second AZD1222 dose. V and J are TRBV9 and TRBJ1-3, with D unresolved. The CDR3 is CASSVTVGSSGNTIYF. CDR3 nucleotide sequence: TGTGCCAGCAGCGTAACCGTCGGTAGCTCTGGAAACACCATATATTTT. Variable domain in full (rest from reference TRBV9 and TRBJ1-3): DSGVTQTPKHLITATGQRVTLRCSPRSGDLSVYWYQQSLDQGLQFLIQYYNGEERAKGNILERFSAQQFPDLHSELNLSSLELGDSALYFCASSVTVGSSGNTIYFGEGSWLTVV.